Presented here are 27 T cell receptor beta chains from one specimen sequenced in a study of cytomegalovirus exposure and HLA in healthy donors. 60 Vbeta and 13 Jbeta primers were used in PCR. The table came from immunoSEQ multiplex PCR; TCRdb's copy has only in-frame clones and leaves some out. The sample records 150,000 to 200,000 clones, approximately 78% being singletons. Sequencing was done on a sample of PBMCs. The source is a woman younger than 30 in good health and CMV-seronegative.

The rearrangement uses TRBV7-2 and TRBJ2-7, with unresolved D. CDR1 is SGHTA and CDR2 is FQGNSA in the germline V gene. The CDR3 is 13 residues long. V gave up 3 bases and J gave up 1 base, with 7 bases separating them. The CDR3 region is CASSFTESYEQYF. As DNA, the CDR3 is TGTGCCAGCAGCTTTACAGAGTCCTACGAGCAGTACTTC.

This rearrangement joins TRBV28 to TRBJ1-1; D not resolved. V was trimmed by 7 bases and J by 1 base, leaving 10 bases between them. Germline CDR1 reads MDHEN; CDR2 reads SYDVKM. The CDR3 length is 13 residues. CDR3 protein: CASIRSGNTEAFF. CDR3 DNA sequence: TGTGCCAGCATCCGAAGCGGGAACACTGAAGCTTTCTTT.

The CDR3 is CASSLRDWGYTF. The DNA for the CDR3 is TGTGCCAGTAGTTTAAGGGACTGGGGCTACACCTTC. The chain carries TRBV19 and TRBJ1-2, with D possibly being TRBD1 (5 bases). The CDR3 sequence is 12 residues long. Germline values: CDR1 LNHDA, CDR2 SQIVND (reference sequence). The V end lost 5 bases, the J end lost 8 bases, and 12 bases lay between the germline ends.

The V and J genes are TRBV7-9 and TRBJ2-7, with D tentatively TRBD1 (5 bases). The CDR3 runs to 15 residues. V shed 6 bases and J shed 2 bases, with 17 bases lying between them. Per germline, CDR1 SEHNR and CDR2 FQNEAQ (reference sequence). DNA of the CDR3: TGTGCCAGCAGGCACTCAGGTACAGGTGCCTACGAGCAGTACTTC. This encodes CASRHSGTGAYEQYF.

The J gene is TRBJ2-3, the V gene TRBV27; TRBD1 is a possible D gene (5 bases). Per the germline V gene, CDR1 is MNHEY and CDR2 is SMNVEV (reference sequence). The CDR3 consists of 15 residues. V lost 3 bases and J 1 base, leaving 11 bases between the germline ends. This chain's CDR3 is CASSFLVGGTDTQYF. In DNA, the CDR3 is TGTGCCAGCAGTTTTCTGGTAGGGGGCACAGATACGCAGTATTTT.

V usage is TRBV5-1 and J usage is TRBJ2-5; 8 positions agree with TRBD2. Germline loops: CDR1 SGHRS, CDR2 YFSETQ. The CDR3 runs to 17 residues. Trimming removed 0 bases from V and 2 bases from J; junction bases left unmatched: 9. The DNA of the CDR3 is TGCGCCAGCAGCTTGGCCGTGCTAGCGGGTGCTCAAGAGACCCAGTACTTC. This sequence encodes CASSLAVLAGAQETQYF.

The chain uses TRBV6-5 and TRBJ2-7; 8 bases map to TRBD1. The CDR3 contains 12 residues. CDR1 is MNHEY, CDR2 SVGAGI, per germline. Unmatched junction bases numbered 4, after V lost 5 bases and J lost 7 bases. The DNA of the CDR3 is TGTGCCAGCAGTACCGGACAGGGAGAGCAGTACTTC. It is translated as CASSTGQGEQYF.

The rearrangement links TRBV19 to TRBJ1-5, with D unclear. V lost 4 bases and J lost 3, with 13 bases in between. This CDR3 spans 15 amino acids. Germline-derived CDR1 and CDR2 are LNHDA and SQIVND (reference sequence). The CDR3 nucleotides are TGTGCCAGTAGTACCCCACATGTTCCCAATCAGCCCCAGCATTTT. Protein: CASSTPHVPNQPQHF. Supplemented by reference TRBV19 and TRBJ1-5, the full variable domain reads DGGITQSPKYLFRKEGQNVTLSCEQNLNHDAMYWYRQDPGQGLRLIYYSQIVNDFQKGDIAEGYSVSREKKESFPLTVTSAQKNPTAFYLCASSTPHVPNQPQHFGDGTRLSIL.

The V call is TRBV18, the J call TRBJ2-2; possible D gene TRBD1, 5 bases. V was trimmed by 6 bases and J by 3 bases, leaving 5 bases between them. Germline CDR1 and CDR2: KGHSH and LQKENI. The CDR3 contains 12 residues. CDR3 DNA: TGTGCCAGCTCCAGGGACACCGGGGAGCTGTTTTTT. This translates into CASSRDTGELFF.

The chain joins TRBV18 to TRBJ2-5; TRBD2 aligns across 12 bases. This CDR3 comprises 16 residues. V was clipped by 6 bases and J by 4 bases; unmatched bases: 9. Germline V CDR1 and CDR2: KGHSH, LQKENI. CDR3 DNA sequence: TGTGCCAGCTCCCGCACCCCACTAGCGGGAGGAGAGACCCAGTACTTC. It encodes CASSRTPLAGGETQYF. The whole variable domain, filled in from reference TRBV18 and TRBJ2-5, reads NAGVMQNPRHLVRRRGQEARLRCSPMKGHSHVYWYRQLPEEGLKFMVYLQKENIIDESGMPKERFSAEFPKEGPSILRIQQVVRGDSAAYFCASSRTPLAGGETQYFGPGTRLLVL.

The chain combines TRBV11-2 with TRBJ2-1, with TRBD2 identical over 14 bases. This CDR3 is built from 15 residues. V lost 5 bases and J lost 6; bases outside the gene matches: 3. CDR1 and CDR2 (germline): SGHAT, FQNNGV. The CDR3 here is CASSPGLAGVNEQFF. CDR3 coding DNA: TGTGCCAGCAGCCCGGGACTAGCGGGAGTCAATGAGCAGTTCTTC.

This chain's CDR3 is CASSSPPTGDGTYEQYF. Written as DNA, the CDR3 is TGTGCCAGCAGCTCCCCCCCGACAGGGGATGGGACCTACGAGCAGTACTTC. This sequence joins TRBV7-9 and TRBJ2-7; 8 nucleotides agree with TRBD1. Germline CDR1 reads SEHNR; CDR2 reads FQNEAQ (reference sequence). CDR3 length: 17 amino acids. V trimming: 4 bases; J trimming: 2 bases; junction bases outside the gene matches: 13.

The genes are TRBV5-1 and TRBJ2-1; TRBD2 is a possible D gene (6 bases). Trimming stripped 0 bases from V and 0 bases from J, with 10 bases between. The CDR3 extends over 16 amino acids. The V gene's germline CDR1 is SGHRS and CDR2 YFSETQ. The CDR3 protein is CASSLAGTRSYNEQFF. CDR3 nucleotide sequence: TGCGCCAGCAGCTTGGCCGGGACTCGCTCCTACAATGAGCAGTTCTTC.

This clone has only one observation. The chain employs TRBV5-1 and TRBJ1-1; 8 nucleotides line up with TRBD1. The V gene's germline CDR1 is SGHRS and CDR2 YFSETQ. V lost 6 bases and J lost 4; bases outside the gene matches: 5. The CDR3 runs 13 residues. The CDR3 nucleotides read TGCGCCAGCACGGTTACAGGGGGCACTGAAGCTTTCTTT. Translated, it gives CASTVTGGTEAFF.

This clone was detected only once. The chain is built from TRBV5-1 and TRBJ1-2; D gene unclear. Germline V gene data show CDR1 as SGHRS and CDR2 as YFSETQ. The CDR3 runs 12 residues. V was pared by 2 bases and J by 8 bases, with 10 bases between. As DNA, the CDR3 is TGCGCCAGCAGCTTAGTAGGAGGAGGCTACACCTTC. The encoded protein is CASSLVGGGYTF.

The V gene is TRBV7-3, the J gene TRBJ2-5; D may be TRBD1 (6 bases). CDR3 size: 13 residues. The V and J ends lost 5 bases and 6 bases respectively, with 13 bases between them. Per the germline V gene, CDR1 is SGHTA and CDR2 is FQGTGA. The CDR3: CASSEQGGQTQYF. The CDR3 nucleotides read TGTGCCAGCAGCGAACAGGGTGGACAGACCCAGTACTTC.

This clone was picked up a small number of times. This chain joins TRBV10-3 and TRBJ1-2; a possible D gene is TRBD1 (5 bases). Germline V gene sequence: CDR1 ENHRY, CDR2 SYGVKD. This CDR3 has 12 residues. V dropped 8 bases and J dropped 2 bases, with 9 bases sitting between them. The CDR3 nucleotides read TGTGCCATCTATAGGGGCAACTATGGCTACACCTTC. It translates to CAIYRGNYGYTF.

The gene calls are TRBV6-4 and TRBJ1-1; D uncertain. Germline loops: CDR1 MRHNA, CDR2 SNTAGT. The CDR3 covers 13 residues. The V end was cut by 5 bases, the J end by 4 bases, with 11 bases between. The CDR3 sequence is CASSWEFGTEAFF. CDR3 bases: TGTGCCAGCAGTTGGGAGTTCGGCACTGAAGCTTTCTTT.

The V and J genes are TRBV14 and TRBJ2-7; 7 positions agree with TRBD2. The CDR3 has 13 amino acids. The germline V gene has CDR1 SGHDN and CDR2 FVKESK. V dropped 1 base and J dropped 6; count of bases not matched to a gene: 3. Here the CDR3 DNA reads TGTGCCAGCAGCCAAGTCACGGGGGGCGAGCAGTACTTC. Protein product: CASSQVTGGEQYF.

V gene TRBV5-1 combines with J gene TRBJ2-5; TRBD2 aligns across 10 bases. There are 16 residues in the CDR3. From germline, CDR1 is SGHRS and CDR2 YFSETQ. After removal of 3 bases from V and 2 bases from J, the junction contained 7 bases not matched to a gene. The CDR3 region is CASSWGSGGTQETQYF. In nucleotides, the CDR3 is TGCGCCAGCAGCTGGGGTAGCGGGGGGACTCAAGAGACCCAGTACTTC.

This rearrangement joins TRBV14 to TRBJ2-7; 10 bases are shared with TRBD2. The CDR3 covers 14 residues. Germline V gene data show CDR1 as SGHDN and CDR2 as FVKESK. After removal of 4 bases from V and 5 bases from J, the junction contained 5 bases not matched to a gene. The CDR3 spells CASSLLLAGDEQYF. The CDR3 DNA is TGTGCCAGCAGCCTCCTCCTAGCGGGGGACGAGCAGTACTTC.

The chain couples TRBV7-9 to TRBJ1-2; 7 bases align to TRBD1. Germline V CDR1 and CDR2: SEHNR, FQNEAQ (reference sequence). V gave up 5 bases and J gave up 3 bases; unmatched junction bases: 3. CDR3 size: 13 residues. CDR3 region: CASSPRGHYGYTF. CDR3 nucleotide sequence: TGTGCCAGCAGCCCTAGGGGGCACTATGGCTACACCTTC.

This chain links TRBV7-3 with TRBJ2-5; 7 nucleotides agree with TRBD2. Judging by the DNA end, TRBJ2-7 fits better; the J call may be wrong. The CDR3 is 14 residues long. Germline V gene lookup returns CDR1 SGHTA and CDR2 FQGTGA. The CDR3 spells CASSPSPRGDEQYF. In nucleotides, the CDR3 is TGTGCCAGCAGCCCCTCACCCCGGGGGGACGAGCAGTACTTC.

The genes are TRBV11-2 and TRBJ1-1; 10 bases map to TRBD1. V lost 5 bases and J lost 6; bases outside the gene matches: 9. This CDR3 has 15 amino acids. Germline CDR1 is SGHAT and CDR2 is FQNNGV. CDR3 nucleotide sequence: TGTGCCAGCAGCCCCAAGGGGACAGGGGCTGCTGAAGCTTTCTTT. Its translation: CASSPKGTGAAEAFF.

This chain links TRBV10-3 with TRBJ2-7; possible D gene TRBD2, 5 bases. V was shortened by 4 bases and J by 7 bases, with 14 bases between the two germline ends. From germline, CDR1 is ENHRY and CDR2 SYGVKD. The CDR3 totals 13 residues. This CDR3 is CAISGPTGWEQYF. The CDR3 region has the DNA TGTGCCATCAGTGGGCCCACGGGGTGGGAGCAGTACTTC.

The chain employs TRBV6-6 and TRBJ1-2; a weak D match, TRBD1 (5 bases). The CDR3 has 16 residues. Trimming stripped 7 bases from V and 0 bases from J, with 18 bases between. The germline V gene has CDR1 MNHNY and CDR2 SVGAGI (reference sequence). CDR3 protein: CASTPGWGEANYGYTF. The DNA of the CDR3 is TGTGCCAGCACCCCCGGGTGGGGGGAAGCTAACTATGGCTACACCTTC.

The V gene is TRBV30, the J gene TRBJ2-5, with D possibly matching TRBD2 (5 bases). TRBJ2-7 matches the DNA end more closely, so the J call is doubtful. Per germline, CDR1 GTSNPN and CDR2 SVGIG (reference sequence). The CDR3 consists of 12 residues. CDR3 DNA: TGTGCCTGGAAGGTCGCCGGGGTCGAGCAGTACTTC. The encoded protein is CAWKVAGVEQYF.